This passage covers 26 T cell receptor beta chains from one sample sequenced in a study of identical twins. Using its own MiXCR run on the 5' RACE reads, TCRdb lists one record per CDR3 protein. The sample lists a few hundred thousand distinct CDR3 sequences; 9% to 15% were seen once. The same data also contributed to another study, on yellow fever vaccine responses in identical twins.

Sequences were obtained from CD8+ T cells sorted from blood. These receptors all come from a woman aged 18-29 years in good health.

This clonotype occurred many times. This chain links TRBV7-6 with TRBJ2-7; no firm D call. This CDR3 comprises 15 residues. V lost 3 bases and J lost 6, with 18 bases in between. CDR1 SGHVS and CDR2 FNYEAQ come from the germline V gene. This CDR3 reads CASSFEARRPFEQYF. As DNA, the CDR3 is TGTGCCAGCAGCTTTGAAGCGCGCCGACCCTTCGAGCAGTACTTC.

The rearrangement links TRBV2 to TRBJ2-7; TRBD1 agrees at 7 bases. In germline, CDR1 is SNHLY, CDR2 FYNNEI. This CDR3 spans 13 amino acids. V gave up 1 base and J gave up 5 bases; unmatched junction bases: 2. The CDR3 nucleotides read TGTGCCAGCAGTGAAGGCCAGGGGGACGAGCAGTACGTC. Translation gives CASSEGQGDEQYV.

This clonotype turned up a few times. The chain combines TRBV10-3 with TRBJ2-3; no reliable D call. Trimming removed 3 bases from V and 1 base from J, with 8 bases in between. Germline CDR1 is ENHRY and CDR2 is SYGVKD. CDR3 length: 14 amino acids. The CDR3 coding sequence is TGTGCCATCAGTGACTTAGCTCGCACAGATACGCAGTATTTT. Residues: CAISDLARTDTQYF.

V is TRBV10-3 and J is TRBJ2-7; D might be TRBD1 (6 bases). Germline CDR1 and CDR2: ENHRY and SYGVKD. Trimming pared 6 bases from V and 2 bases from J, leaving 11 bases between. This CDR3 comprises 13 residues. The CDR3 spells CAISLDRTYEQYF. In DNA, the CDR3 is TGTGCCATCAGCCTAGACAGGACCTACGAGCAGTACTTC.

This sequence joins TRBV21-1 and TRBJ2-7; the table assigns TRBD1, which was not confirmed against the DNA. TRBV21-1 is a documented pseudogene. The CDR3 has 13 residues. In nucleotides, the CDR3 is TGTGCCAGCAGCAATTATCCCAGGGAGGAGCAGTACGTC. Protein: CASSNYPREEQYV.

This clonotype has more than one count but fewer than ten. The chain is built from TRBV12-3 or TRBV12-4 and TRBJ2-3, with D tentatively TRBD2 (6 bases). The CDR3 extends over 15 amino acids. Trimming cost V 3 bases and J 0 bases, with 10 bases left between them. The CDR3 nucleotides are TGTGCCAGCAGTTTTAGCGGCGTGAGCACAGATACGCAGTATTTT. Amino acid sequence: CASSFSGVSTDTQYF.

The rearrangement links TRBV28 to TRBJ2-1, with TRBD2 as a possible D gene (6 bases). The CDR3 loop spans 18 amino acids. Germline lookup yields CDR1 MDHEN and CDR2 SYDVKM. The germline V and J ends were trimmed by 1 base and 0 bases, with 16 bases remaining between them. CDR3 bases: TGTGCCAGCAGTTTATTACTAGCAGGGTTAGGCTCCTACAATGAGCAGTTCTTC. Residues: CASSLLLAGLGSYNEQFF.

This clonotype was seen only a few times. CDR3 bases: TGCGCCAGCAGCCAAGAAGTCAGGGCAGACGAGCAGTACTTC. As protein: CASSQEVRADEQYF. The rearrangement links TRBV4-1 to TRBJ2-7, with a possible D match to TRBD1 (5 bases). This CDR3 has 14 amino acids. In germline, CDR1 is MGHRA, CDR2 YSYEKL. V lost 0 bases, J lost 5 bases, and 11 bases lay in between.

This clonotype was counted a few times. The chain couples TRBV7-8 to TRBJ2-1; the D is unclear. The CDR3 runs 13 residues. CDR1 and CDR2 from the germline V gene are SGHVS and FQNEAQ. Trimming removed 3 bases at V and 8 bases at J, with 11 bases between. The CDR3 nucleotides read TGTGCCAGCAGCTTTGGTCCTAATGATGAGCAGTTCTTC. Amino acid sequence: CASSFGPNDEQFF.

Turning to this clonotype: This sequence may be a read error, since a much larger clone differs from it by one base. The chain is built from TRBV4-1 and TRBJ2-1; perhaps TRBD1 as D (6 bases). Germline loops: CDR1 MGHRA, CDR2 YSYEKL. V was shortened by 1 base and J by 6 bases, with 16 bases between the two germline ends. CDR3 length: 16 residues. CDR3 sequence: CASSQVAGRGGNEQFF. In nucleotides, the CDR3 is TGCGCCAGCAGCCAAGTGGCAGGCCGAGGGGGCAATGAGCAGTTCTTC.

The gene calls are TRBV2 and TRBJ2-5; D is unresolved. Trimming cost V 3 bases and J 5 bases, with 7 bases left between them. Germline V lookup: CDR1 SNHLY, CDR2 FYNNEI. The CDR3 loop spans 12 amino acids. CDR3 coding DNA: TGTGCCAGCAGTGATGGCGTTGAGACCCAGTACTTC. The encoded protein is CASSDGVETQYF.

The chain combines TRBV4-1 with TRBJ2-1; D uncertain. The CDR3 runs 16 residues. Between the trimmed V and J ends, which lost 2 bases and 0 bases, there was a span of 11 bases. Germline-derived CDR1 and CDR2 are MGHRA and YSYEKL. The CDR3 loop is CASSQPTQSSYNEQFF. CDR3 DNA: TGCGCCAGCAGCCAACCGACCCAAAGCTCCTACAATGAGCAGTTCTTC.

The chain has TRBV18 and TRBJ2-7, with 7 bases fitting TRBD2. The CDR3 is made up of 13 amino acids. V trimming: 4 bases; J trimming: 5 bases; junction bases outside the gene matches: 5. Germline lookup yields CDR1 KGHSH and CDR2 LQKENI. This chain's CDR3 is CASSQLALDEQYV. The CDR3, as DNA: TGTGCCAGCTCACAACTAGCGCTCGACGAGCAGTACGTC.

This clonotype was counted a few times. The CDR3, as DNA: TGTGCCAGCAGTGACGAGCGGGGGGCGAACAATGAGCAGTTCTTC. This gives the protein CASSDERGANNEQFF. The chain joins TRBV2 to TRBJ2-1, with 9 nucleotides matching TRBD2. V lost 3 bases to trimming and J lost 5 bases; unmatched junction nucleotides: 5. Germline CDR1 reads SNHLY; CDR2 reads FYNNEI. The CDR3 loop spans 15 amino acids.

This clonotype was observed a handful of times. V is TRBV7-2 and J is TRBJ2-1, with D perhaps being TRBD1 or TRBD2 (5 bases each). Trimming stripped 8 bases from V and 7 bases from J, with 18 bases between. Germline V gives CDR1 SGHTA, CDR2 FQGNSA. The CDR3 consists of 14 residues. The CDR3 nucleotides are TGTGCCAGCTTCCCGACCTTGTGGGGGAATGAGCAGTTCTTC. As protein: CASFPTLWGNEQFF.

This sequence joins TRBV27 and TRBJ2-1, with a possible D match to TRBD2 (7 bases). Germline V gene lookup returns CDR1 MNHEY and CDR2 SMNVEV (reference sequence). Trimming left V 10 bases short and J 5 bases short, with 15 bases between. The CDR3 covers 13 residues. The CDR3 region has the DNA TGTGCCACGGGGGTGGGGGGGCACAATGAGCAGTTCTTC. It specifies CATGVGGHNEQFF.

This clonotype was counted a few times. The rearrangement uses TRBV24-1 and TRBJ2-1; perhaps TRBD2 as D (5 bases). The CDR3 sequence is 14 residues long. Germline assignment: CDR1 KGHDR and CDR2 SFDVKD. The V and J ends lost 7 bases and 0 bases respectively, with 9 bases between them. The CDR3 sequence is CATSLGSSYNEQFF. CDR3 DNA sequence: TGTGCCACCAGCCTAGGGAGCTCCTACAATGAGCAGTTCTTC.

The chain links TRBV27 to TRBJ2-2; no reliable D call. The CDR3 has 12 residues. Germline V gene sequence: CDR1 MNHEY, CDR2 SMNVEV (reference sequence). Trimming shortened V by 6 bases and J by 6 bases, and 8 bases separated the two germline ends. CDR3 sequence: CASSRSAGELFF. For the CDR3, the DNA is TGTGCCAGCAGCAGGTCGGCCGGGGAGCTGTTTTTT.

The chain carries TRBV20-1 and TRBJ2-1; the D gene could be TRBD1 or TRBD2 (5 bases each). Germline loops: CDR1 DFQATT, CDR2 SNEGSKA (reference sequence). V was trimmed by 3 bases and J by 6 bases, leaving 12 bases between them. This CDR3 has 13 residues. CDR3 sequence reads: CSASEAGSNEQFF. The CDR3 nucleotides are TGCAGTGCTAGCGAGGCAGGGAGCAATGAGCAGTTCTTC.

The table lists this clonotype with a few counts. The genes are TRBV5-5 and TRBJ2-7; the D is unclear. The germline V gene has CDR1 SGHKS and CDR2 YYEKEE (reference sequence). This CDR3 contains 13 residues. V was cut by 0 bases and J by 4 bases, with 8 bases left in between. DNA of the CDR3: TGTGCCAGCAGCTTGGATCTGATTTACGAGCAGTACGTC. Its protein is CASSLDLIYEQYV.

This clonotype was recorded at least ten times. The CDR3 sequence: CASRGQGTNEQFF. CDR3 DNA sequence: TGCGCCAGCCGTGGGCAGGGTACGAATGAGCAGTTCTTC. The chain joins TRBV5-1 to TRBJ2-1, with D perhaps TRBD1 (5 bases). Germline V gene data show CDR1 as SGHRS and CDR2 as YFSETQ. The V and J ends lost 7 bases and 7 bases respectively, with 15 bases between them. The CDR3 covers 13 residues.

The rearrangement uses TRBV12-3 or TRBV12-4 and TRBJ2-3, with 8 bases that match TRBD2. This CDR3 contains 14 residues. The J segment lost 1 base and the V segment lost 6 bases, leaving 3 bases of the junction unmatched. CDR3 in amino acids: CASRSGGRTDTQYF. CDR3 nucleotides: TGTGCCAGCAGAAGCGGGGGACGCACAGATACGCAGTATTTT.

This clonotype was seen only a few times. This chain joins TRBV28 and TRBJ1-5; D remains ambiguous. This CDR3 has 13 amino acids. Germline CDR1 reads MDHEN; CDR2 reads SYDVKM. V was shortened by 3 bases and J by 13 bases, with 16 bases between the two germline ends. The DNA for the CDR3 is TGTGCCAGCAGTTTTATGTGGGTTCAGGAACAGCATTTT. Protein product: CASSFMWVQEQHF.

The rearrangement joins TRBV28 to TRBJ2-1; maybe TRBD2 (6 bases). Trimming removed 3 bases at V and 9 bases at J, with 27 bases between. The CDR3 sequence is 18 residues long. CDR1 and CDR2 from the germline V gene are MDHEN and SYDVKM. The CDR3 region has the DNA TGTGCCAGCAGTTTTATTATCCGACTGGGGCGGGACTTCGGTGAGCAGTTCTTC. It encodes CASSFIIRLGRDFGEQFF.

This CDR3 reads CASSLDGSGNTEAFF. The CDR3 nucleotides are TGCGCCAGCAGCTTGGATGGGTCGGGGAACACTGAAGCTTTCTTT. The chain links TRBV5-1 to TRBJ1-1; D is unclear. This CDR3 is 15 amino acids long. V was cut by 0 bases and J by 1 base, with 10 bases left in between. Per the germline V gene, CDR1 is SGHRS and CDR2 is YFSETQ.

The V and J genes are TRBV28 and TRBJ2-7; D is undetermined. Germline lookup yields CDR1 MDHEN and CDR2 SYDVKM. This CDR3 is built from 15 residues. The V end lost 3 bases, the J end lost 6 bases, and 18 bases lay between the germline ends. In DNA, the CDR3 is TGTGCCAGCAGTTTTAATTCTAGACGGTCGGGCGAGCAGTACTTC. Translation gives CASSFNSRRSGEQYF. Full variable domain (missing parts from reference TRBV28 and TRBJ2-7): DVKVTQSSRYLVKRTGEKVFLECVQDMDHENMFWYRQDPGLGLRLIYFSYDVKMKEKGDIPEGYSVSREKKERFSLILESASTNQTSMYLCASSFNSRRSGEQYFGPGTRLTVT.